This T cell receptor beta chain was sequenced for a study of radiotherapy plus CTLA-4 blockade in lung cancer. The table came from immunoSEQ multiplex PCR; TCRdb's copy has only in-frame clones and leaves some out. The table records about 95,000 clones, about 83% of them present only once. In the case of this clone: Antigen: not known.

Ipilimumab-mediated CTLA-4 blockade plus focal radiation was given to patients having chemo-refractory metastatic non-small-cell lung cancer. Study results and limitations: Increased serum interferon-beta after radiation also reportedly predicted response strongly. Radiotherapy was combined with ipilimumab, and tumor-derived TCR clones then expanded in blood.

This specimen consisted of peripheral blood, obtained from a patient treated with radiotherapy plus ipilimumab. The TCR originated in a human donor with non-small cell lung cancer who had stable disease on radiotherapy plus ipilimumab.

This chain's CDR3 is CASSLDGVNTQYF. For the CDR3, the DNA is TGCGCCAGCAGCTTGGATGGCGTGAATACGCAGTATTTT. The chain recombines TRBV5-1 with TRBJ2-3; D is ambiguous. Germline V gene lookup returns CDR1 SGHRS and CDR2 YFSETQ. The CDR3 consists of 13 residues. Trimming shortened V by 0 bases and J by 7 bases, and 9 bases separated the two germline ends.